This passage covers 29 T cell receptor beta chains from one sample sequenced in a study of human thymus T cells (dated by TCRdb to about 2020). Library preparation was by the immunoSEQ multiplex PCR assay. The table comes from immuneACCESS by way of TCRdb, which keeps in-frame sequences with V and J called. Part of the clones is missing from these tables; in studies checked, under half for an unresolved V gene and the rest for unknown reasons. This sample has 57,000 or so clones in its table, and nearly 95% of those were observed once. The top ten constitute around 5.4% of the sample. Material for sequencing was blood. The receptor source for this set is a boy younger than two with a congenital heart defect but otherwise immunologically healthy.

The chain joins TRBV7-2 to TRBJ2-7, with TRBD1 matching over 8 bases. This CDR3 has 16 amino acids. Germline V gene data show CDR1 as SGHTA and CDR2 as FQGNSA. V lost 5 bases, J lost 0 bases, and 9 bases stayed unmatched. CDR3: CASSLRTGSASYEQYF. CDR3 DNA: TGTGCCAGCAGCCTCCGGACAGGGAGTGCCTCCTACGAGCAGTACTTC. Full variable domain (rest looked up from reference TRBV7-2 and TRBJ2-7): GAGVSQSPSNKVTEKGKDVELRCDPISGHTALYWYRQSLGQGLEFLIYFQGNSAPDKSGLPSDRFSAERTGGSVSTLTIQRTQQEDSAVYLCASSLRTGSASYEQYFGPGTRLTVT.

This clone has just a few counts. The rearrangement joins TRBV30 to TRBJ1-1; the D is unclear. V shed 0 bases and J shed 1 base, with 9 bases lying between them. CDR3 size: 14 residues. CDR1 is GTSNPN and CDR2 is SVGIG in the germline V gene (reference sequence). DNA for the CDR3: TGTGCCTGGAGTGTGGTCTCTCCGAACACTGAAGCTTTCTTT. Its protein is CAWSVVSPNTEAFF.

The CDR3 DNA follows: TGTGCCAGCAGCTTAGACCTCAGGGGGCACGACTATGGCTACACCTTC. Protein: CASSLDLRGHDYGYTF. The V gene is TRBV11-2, the J gene TRBJ1-2, with TRBD1 matching 8 bases. The CDR3 covers 16 residues. Germline CDR1 SGHAT, CDR2 FQNNGV. V lost 0 bases, J lost 3 bases, and 6 bases stayed unmatched. Based on the CDR3 plus reference TRBV11-2 and TRBJ1-2, the full variable domain is EAGVAQSPRYKIIEKRQSVAFWCNPISGHATLYWYQQILGQGPKLLIQFQNNGVVDDSQLPKDRFSAERLKGVDSTLKIQPAKLEDSAVYLCASSLDLRGHDYGYTFGSGTRLTVV.

The gene calls are TRBV6-4 and TRBJ2-1; 9 nucleotides line up with TRBD2. CDR3 length: 16 residues. Per the germline V gene, CDR1 is MRHNA and CDR2 is SNTAGT. V gave up 1 base and J gave up 0 bases; unmatched junction bases: 1. The DNA of the CDR3 is TGTGCCAGCAGTGACTTTAGCGGGAGCTCCTACAATGAGCAGTTCTTC. Amino acids: CASSDFSGSSYNEQFF.

V and J are TRBV28 and TRBJ1-1, with D maybe TRBD1 (5 bases). CDR1 is MDHEN and CDR2 is SYDVKM in the germline V gene. The CDR3 has 12 amino acids. V was pared by 7 bases and J by 8 bases, with 14 bases between. This chain's CDR3 is CASIFSGGEAFF. In nucleotides, the CDR3 is TGTGCCAGCATCTTTAGTGGGGGGGAAGCTTTCTTT.

This clone was detected a few times. This chain connects TRBV9 to TRBJ1-1; the D gene is possibly TRBD1 (6 bases). The V end was cut by 4 bases, the J end by 8 bases, with 12 bases between. The germline V gene has CDR1 SGDLS and CDR2 YYNGEE. The CDR3 has 12 amino acids. In nucleotides, the CDR3 is TGTGCCAGCAGCCCCGGAGGGGGGGAAGCTTTCTTT. Protein product: CASSPGGGEAFF.

This sequence joins TRBV7-2 and TRBJ2-7; 10 bases line up with TRBD1. The CDR3 is made up of 15 amino acids. The V and J ends lost 5 bases and 2 bases, in that order; junction bases with no gene match: 6. Germline V CDR1 and CDR2: SGHTA, FQGNSA. The CDR3 sequence is CASSLTGTGAYEQYF. Written as DNA, the CDR3 is TGTGCCAGCAGCCTTACCGGGACAGGGGCCTACGAGCAGTACTTC.

V and J are TRBV4-1 and TRBJ2-1; 13 nucleotides agree with TRBD2. Germline CDR1 MGHRA, CDR2 YSYEKL. CDR3 length equals 13 residues. V shed 1 base, J shed 14 bases, and the junction held 2 bases outside the gene matches. CDR3 coding DNA: TGCGCCAGCAGCCAAGTCGGACTAGCGGGGGAGTTCTTC. Translation gives CASSQVGLAGEFF.

The chain uses TRBV5-6 and TRBJ2-7, with D perhaps TRBD1 (5 bases). Trimming removed 2 bases from V and 2 bases from J, with 11 bases in between. CDR1 SGHDT and CDR2 YYEEEE come from the germline V gene. This CDR3 contains 14 residues. The DNA of the CDR3 is TGTGCCAGCAGCTTAGGGGTGGCGGCCTACGAGCAGTACTTC. Translation: CASSLGVAAYEQYF.

The chain joins TRBV7-2 to TRBJ2-3; D is perhaps TRBD1 (5 bases). V was cut by 6 bases and J by 0 bases, with 13 bases left in between. The length of the CDR3 is 15 residues. In germline, CDR1 is SGHTA, CDR2 FQGNSA. The CDR3 DNA reads as TGTGCCAGCAGGCGACAGTCCTCTAGCACAGATACGCAGTATTTT. Its protein is CASRRQSSSTDTQYF.

This chain joins TRBV29-1 and TRBJ1-2; 7 bases are a match to TRBD1. There are 11 residues in the CDR3. J lost 5 bases, V lost 7 bases, and 4 bases had no gene match. Germline CDR1 is SQVTM and CDR2 is ANQGSEA. The CDR3 here is CSGGQEYGYTF. The CDR3 DNA follows: TGCAGCGGTGGACAGGAGTATGGCTACACCTTC. Using reference TRBV29-1 and TRBJ1-2 for the parts outside the CDR3, the full variable domain is SAVISQKPSRDICQRGTSLTIQCQVDSQVTMMFWYRQQPGQSLTLIATANQGSEATYESGFVIDKFPISRPNLTFSTLTVSNMSPEDSSIYLCSGGQEYGYTFGSGTRLTVV.

This chain connects TRBV4-3 to TRBJ1-2; D remains unclear. With 1 base removed from V and 1 base from J, the gap between germline ends came to 10 bases. The CDR3 is 15 amino acids. Germline-derived CDR1 and CDR2 are LGHNA and YSLEER. In DNA form, the CDR3 reads TGCGCCAGCAGCCAAGTCAGTGAGGATAACTATGGCTACACCTTC. It encodes CASSQVSEDNYGYTF.

This rearrangement joins TRBV6-1 to TRBJ1-2, with D hard to call. Germline V gene sequence: CDR1 MNHNS, CDR2 SASEGT. The CDR3 has 14 residues. Trimming pared 4 bases from V and 2 bases from J, leaving 11 bases between. The DNA for the CDR3 is TGTGCCAGCAGTGCAGGAGTAGGGAACTATGGCTACACCTTC. Protein sequence: CASSAGVGNYGYTF.

This clone was detected once. This rearrangement joins TRBV29-1 to TRBJ2-4; D possibly corresponds to TRBD2 (6 bases). The CDR3 totals 14 residues. Germline loops: CDR1 SQVTM, CDR2 ANQGSEA. V dropped 4 bases and J dropped 3 bases, with 13 bases sitting between them. The CDR3 DNA sequence: TGCAGCGTTGCACGACTAGGAGACAAAAACATTCAGTACTTC. It codes for CSVARLGDKNIQYF.

The genes are TRBV15 and TRBJ2-7; D may correspond to TRBD1 or TRBD2 (5 bases each). Germline V lookup: CDR1 LNHNV, CDR2 YYDKDF (reference sequence). The CDR3 consists of 13 residues. V lost 1 base and J lost 5, with 9 bases in between. The CDR3 DNA is TGTGCCACCAGCAGAGGGGACCAGAACGAGCAGTACTTC. It yields the protein CATSRGDQNEQYF.

In DNA, the CDR3 is TGCAGTGCTAGGGGGTTGGATGAGCAGTTCTTC. Translation gives CSARGLDEQFF. This chain joins TRBV20-1 and TRBJ2-1; D is undetermined. Between the trimmed V and J ends, which lost 3 bases and 8 bases, there was a span of 8 bases. Germline-derived CDR1 and CDR2 are DFQATT and SNEGSKA (reference sequence). The CDR3 runs to 11 residues.

The rearrangement links TRBV27 to TRBJ1-2, with 7 bases identical to TRBD1. This CDR3 comprises 16 residues. J was trimmed by 5 bases and V by 4 bases; bases with no gene match: 13. The germline V gene has CDR1 MNHEY and CDR2 SMNVEV (reference sequence). The CDR3 nucleotides read TGTGCCAGCAGTTCCATACAGGGGCCTCCTAGGTATGGCTACACCTTC. It specifies CASSSIQGPPRYGYTF.

The chain joins TRBV27 to TRBJ2-7; 7 nucleotides agree with TRBD1. The CDR3 is 15 residues long. With V trimmed by 6 bases and J by 2 bases, 10 bases remained unmatched. From germline, CDR1 is MNHEY and CDR2 SMNVEV (reference sequence). CDR3 residues: CASRTVTGATYEQYF. Written as DNA, the CDR3 is TGTGCCAGCAGAACTGTCACAGGGGCGACCTACGAGCAGTACTTC.

The genes are TRBV2 and TRBJ2-7, with 10 bases identical to TRBD1. Germline CDR1 reads SNHLY; CDR2 reads FYNNEI. V dropped 3 bases and J dropped 1; count of bases not matched to a gene: 0. The CDR3 loop spans 14 amino acids. CDR3 sequence reads: CASSEGQGSYEQYF. As DNA, the CDR3 is TGTGCCAGCAGTGAGGGACAGGGGTCCTACGAGCAGTACTTC.

The chain uses TRBV19 and TRBJ2-5; D is possibly TRBD1 (6 bases). Germline lookup yields CDR1 LNHDA and CDR2 SQIVND (reference sequence). The CDR3 spans 14 residues. V was pared by 7 bases and J by 2 bases, with 14 bases between. In DNA, the CDR3 is TGTGCCAGTACTAATGTGGACAGTCAAGAGACCCAGTACTTC. This gives the protein CASTNVDSQETQYF.

J is TRBJ1-2 and V is TRBV5-1; a possible D gene is TRBD1 (5 bases). V lost 2 bases and J lost 6, with 20 bases in between. This CDR3 is built from 16 residues. The germline CDR1 and CDR2 sequences are SGHRS and YFSETQ. Here the CDR3 DNA reads TGCGCCAGCAGCTTAGAAGGGCTCTGGGACGGCGATGGCTACACCTTC. Translation: CASSLEGLWDGDGYTF.

The gene calls are TRBV6-1 and TRBJ2-7; D remains unclear. The CDR3 runs 14 residues. From germline, CDR1 is MNHNS and CDR2 SASEGT. Trimming removed 2 bases from V and 0 bases from J, with 8 bases in between. This CDR3 is CASSEYIYSYEQYF. The CDR3 nucleotides read TGTGCCAGCAGTGAATACATCTACTCCTACGAGCAGTACTTC.

The V call is TRBV5-1, the J call TRBJ2-5; D is undetermined. V lost 0 bases and J 1 base, leaving 4 bases between the germline ends. The CDR3 has 13 amino acids. Germline loops: CDR1 SGHRS, CDR2 YFSETQ. CDR3 region: CASSLAFQETQYF. DNA for the CDR3: TGCGCCAGCAGCTTGGCCTTCCAAGAGACCCAGTACTTC.

This chain joins TRBV5-6 and TRBJ2-3; 11 positions agree with TRBD2. The germline CDR1 and CDR2 sequences are SGHDT and YYEEEE. V gave up 4 bases and J gave up 1 base; unmatched junction bases: 11. This CDR3 contains 18 residues. This CDR3 is CASSHIAGGRRGTDTQYF. The CDR3 DNA follows: TGTGCCAGCAGCCATATAGCGGGGGGGCGGAGGGGCACAGATACGCAGTATTTT.

This clone was seen once. The chain is built from TRBV11-2 and TRBJ1-5; 9 positions agree with TRBD1. V gave up 4 bases and J gave up 5 bases; unmatched junction bases: 18. The CDR3 extends over 19 amino acids. Germline CDR1 is SGHAT and CDR2 is FQNNGV. CDR3 region: CASSSSPSPGTGPDQPQHF. The CDR3, as DNA: TGTGCCAGCAGCTCATCCCCATCCCCCGGGACAGGGCCTGATCAGCCCCAGCATTTT.

The rearrangement links TRBV4-3 to TRBJ2-3; D gene ambiguous. CDR1 and CDR2 (germline): LGHNA, YSLEER. Trimming left V 0 bases short and J 2 bases short, with 3 bases between. This CDR3 region has 13 residues. DNA for the CDR3: TGCGCCAGCAGCCAAGAGAACACAGATACGCAGTATTTT. Translated: CASSQENTDTQYF.

Only one count was recorded for this clone. CDR3 in amino acids: CASSFRGADTQYF. CDR3 in DNA: TGTGCCAGCAGCTTCCGGGGAGCAGATACGCAGTATTTT. This chain links TRBV11-2 with TRBJ2-3; the D gene is possibly TRBD2 (5 bases). The CDR3 sequence is 13 residues long. Trimming shortened V by 3 bases and J by 4 bases, and 8 bases separated the two germline ends. Germline V CDR1 and CDR2: SGHAT, FQNNGV.

This chain joins TRBV5-5 and TRBJ2-3; D gene ambiguous. This CDR3 spans 12 amino acids. The germline V gene encodes CDR1 SGHKS and CDR2 YYEKEE (reference sequence). The germline V and J ends were trimmed by 4 bases and 2 bases, with 5 bases remaining between them. CDR3 protein: CASSTLTDTQYF. The CDR3 coding sequence is TGTGCCAGCAGCACCCTCACAGATACGCAGTATTTT.

This chain joins TRBV19 and TRBJ2-5; D is possibly TRBD2 (6 bases). CDR1 and CDR2 (germline): LNHDA, SQIVND (reference sequence). The CDR3 totals 15 residues. V gave up 0 bases and J gave up 5 bases, with 13 bases separating them. CDR3 sequence (DNA): TGTGCCAGTAGTATAGACAGGGCCGGAGGGGAGACCCAGTACTTC. It translates to CASSIDRAGGETQYF.